This T cell receptor beta chain comes out of a study of shared T cell receptors in the human thymus. This CDR3 has 16 residues. Per the germline V gene, CDR1 is SGHDN and CDR2 is FVKESK. Germline trimming cut 5 bases from V and 4 bases from J; bases unmatched to any gene: 9. Sequencing was performed with immunoSEQ multiplex PCR; in TCRdb, only in-frame clones are kept and a portion is missing. The top ten clones hold 0.0085% to 0.012% of a sample with some 720,000 clones, roughly 90% of them seen once. Another study also made use of these data, one on human thymus T cells. This second study says: Thymic tissue was derived from resections collected during corrective heart surgery.

This rearrangement joins TRBV14 to TRBJ2-2; 8 bases agree with TRBD1. The clonotype comes from a boy under two years old with a congenital heart defect. Sequenced material: thymocytes. CDR3 coding DNA: TGTGCCAGCAGCAAATCCGACAGGGGTCCCACCGGGGAGCTGTTTTTT. Protein: CASSKSDRGPTGELFF.